These 16 T cell receptor beta chains were sequenced from one sample in a study of T cell changes during pregnancy in multiple sclerosis. Using immunoSEQ multiplex PCR, the repertoire was profiled, and TCRdb retains in-frame clones only, with some absent. The table includes under 60,000 clones, 80% to 95% detected once. The sample consisted of CD4+ T cells from peripheral blood mononuclear cells, taken after pregnancy. These receptor sequences come from a female donor with multiple sclerosis, enrolled in a pregnancy study.

The chain links TRBV7-8 to TRBJ1-1; no firm D call. CDR1 is SGHVS and CDR2 is FQNEAQ in the germline V gene. Deletions cut 7 bases from V and 4 bases from J, with 19 bases between. The CDR3 length is 15 residues. DNA of the CDR3: TGTGCCAGCATTGGAACATTGCGAGCGGGCACTGAAGCTTTCTTT. Translating it yields CASIGTLRAGTEAFF.

This chain connects TRBV19 to TRBJ2-1, with 8 bases fitting TRBD2. Germline V gene sequence: CDR1 LNHDA, CDR2 SQIVND (reference sequence). V was pared by 7 bases and J by 8 bases, with 10 bases of the junction left unmatched. This CDR3 comprises 14 residues. The CDR3 nucleotides read TGTGCCAGTACCCGGGGGGGCCGTTTCCATGAGCAGTTCTTC. Its translation is CASTRGGRFHEQFF.

CDR3 protein: CASSLGRQGATEAFF. The CDR3, as DNA: TGTGCCAGCAGCTTGGGGAGACAGGGGGCCACTGAAGCTTTCTTT. This chain connects TRBV5-5 to TRBJ1-1; 10 bases are a match to TRBD1. This CDR3 has 15 amino acids. Germline assignment: CDR1 SGHKS and CDR2 YYEKEE (reference sequence). Losses at the gene ends were 0 bases for V and 4 bases for J; bases not matched to a gene: 3.

The rearrangement joins TRBV29-1 to TRBJ2-5; possibly TRBD1 for D (5 bases). Trimming pared 7 bases from V and 0 bases from J, leaving 9 bases between. The CDR3 totals 12 residues. Germline V gives CDR1 SQVTM, CDR2 ANQGSEA. The CDR3 is CSALTDQETQYF. The CDR3 region has the DNA TGCAGCGCCCTGACAGACCAAGAGACCCAGTACTTC.

The chain recombines TRBV19 with TRBJ2-2, with D tentatively TRBD1 (6 bases). The CDR3 consists of 13 residues. With 10 bases removed from V and 3 bases from J, the gap between germline ends came to 12 bases. The V gene's germline CDR1 is LNHDA and CDR2 SQIVND (reference sequence). CDR3 sequence reads: CATTTGYTGELFF. CDR3 DNA: TGTGCCACCACGACAGGTTACACCGGGGAGCTGTTTTTT. Complete variable domain (other parts from reference TRBV19 and TRBJ2-2): DGGITQSPKYLFRKEGQNVTLSCEQNLNHDAMYWYRQDPGQGLRLIYYSQIVNDFQKGDIAEGYSVSREKKESFPLTVTSAQKNPTAFYLCATTTGYTGELFFGEGSRLTVL.

The rearrangement uses TRBV11-2 and TRBJ2-1, with 13 positions matching TRBD2. Germline V gene data show CDR1 as SGHAT and CDR2 as FQNNGV. CDR3 length: 16 residues. The V and J ends lost 6 bases and 4 bases, in that order; junction bases with no gene match: 6. CDR3 amino acids: CASRGLAGAIYNEQFF. In DNA form, the CDR3 reads TGTGCCAGCAGAGGACTAGCGGGGGCCATATACAATGAGCAGTTCTTC. The full variable domain, completed using reference TRBV11-2 and TRBJ2-1, is EAGVAQSPRYKIIEKRQSVAFWCNPISGHATLYWYQQILGQGPKLLIQFQNNGVVDDSQLPKDRFSAERLKGVDSTLKIQPAKLEDSAVYLCASRGLAGAIYNEQFFGPGTRLTVL.

V gene TRBV7-7 combines with J gene TRBJ2-1; D might be TRBD1 (6 bases). V was trimmed by 5 bases and J by 8 bases, leaving 16 bases between them. The CDR3 sequence is 14 residues long. The V gene's germline CDR1 is SSHAT and CDR2 FNYEAQ (reference sequence). The CDR3 sequence: CASSGGTPGDEQFF. CDR3 sequence (DNA): TGTGCCAGCAGCGGTGGGACCCCAGGGGATGAGCAGTTCTTC.

This chain links TRBV18 with TRBJ2-3, with 8 positions matching TRBD2. The CDR3 is 17 amino acids. Trimming at V came to 4 bases and at J to 2 bases, leaving 11 bases not matched to a gene. Per germline, CDR1 KGHSH and CDR2 LQKENI. The CDR3 DNA sequence: TGTGCCAGCTCACTATTACTCGGGGGGGCCTCCACAGATACGCAGTATTTT. It is translated as CASSLLLGGASTDTQYF.

The rearrangement joins TRBV2 to TRBJ2-6; 10 nucleotides align to TRBD1. The germline CDR1 and CDR2 sequences are SNHLY and FYNNEI. This CDR3 has 15 amino acids. V dropped 6 bases and J dropped 1; count of bases not matched to a gene: 0. This CDR3 reads CASRGQGSGANVLTF. The CDR3 coding sequence is TGTGCCAGCAGGGGACAGGGGTCTGGGGCCAACGTCCTGACTTTC.

The chain is built from TRBV7-2 and TRBJ2-3; tentatively, D is TRBD1 (5 bases). CDR3 length: 16 amino acids. V lost 6 bases, J lost 0 bases, and 16 bases lay in between. Per the germline V gene, CDR1 is SGHTA and CDR2 is FQGNSA. CDR3 residues: CASRQSRASSTDTQYF. The CDR3 region has the DNA TGTGCCAGCAGACAATCCAGGGCCTCCAGCACAGATACGCAGTATTTT.

For the CDR3, the DNA is TGCGCCAGCAGTGATGTCGCAGGGGTTAGCCTTCGGAGCGAAAAACTGTTTTTT. Amino acid sequence: CASSDVAGVSLRSEKLFF. The V call is TRBV10-1, the J call TRBJ1-4, with TRBD1 as a possible D gene (6 bases). The CDR3 extends over 18 amino acids. Germline V gives CDR1 WNHNN, CDR2 SYGVQD (reference sequence). Trimming removed 3 bases at V and 8 bases at J, with 25 bases between.

The V call is TRBV6-5, the J call TRBJ1-1; maybe TRBD1 (5 bases). From germline, CDR1 is MNHEY and CDR2 SVGAGI. The CDR3 length is 11 residues. Deletions cut 6 bases from V and 10 bases from J, with 12 bases between. The CDR3 DNA reads as TGTGCCAGCAGCCAGGGTAACGGAGCTTTCTTT. It is translated as CASSQGNGAFF.

The gene calls are TRBV27 and TRBJ1-2; D is unclear. Germline V lookup: CDR1 MNHEY, CDR2 SMNVEV (reference sequence). The CDR3 runs 14 residues. V lost 6 bases and J lost 7, with 18 bases in between. The CDR3 nucleotides are TGTGCCAGCAGAGCGGGTGGGGTTGAGGGTGGCTACACCTTC. Its translation: CASRAGGVEGGYTF.

The rearrangement joins TRBV2 to TRBJ1-4; perhaps TRBD1 as D (5 bases). The CDR3 contains 15 residues. Germline V lookup: CDR1 SNHLY, CDR2 FYNNEI. The V gene lost 7 bases and the J gene lost 7 bases, with 19 bases spanning the gap. CDR3 sequence reads: CASTYSGGEGEKLFF. CDR3 bases: TGTGCCAGCACTTATAGCGGGGGTGAGGGTGAAAAACTGTTTTTT.

The chain uses TRBV7-8 and TRBJ1-5, with D perhaps TRBD1 (6 bases). Germline CDR1 is SGHVS and CDR2 is FQNEAQ. The CDR3 covers 12 residues. Trimming stripped 5 bases from V and 11 bases from J, with 13 bases between. The CDR3 is CASSLTGGSQHF. CDR3 in DNA: TGTGCCAGCAGCCTGACAGGAGGCTCCCAGCATTTT.

The rearrangement links TRBV29-1 to TRBJ1-1, with D hard to call. The germline CDR1 and CDR2 sequences are SQVTM and ANQGSEA. The CDR3 is made up of 12 amino acids. The V and J ends lost 4 bases and 1 base respectively, with 7 bases between them. The CDR3 loop is CSVVQPNTEAFF. For the CDR3, the DNA is TGCAGCGTTGTACAGCCGAACACTGAAGCTTTCTTT. Full variable domain (rest looked up from reference TRBV29-1 and TRBJ1-1): SAVISQKPSRDICQRGTSLTIQCQVDSQVTMMFWYRQQPGQSLTLIATANQGSEATYESGFVIDKFPISRPNLTFSTLTVSNMSPEDSSIYLCSVVQPNTEAFFGQGTRLTVV.